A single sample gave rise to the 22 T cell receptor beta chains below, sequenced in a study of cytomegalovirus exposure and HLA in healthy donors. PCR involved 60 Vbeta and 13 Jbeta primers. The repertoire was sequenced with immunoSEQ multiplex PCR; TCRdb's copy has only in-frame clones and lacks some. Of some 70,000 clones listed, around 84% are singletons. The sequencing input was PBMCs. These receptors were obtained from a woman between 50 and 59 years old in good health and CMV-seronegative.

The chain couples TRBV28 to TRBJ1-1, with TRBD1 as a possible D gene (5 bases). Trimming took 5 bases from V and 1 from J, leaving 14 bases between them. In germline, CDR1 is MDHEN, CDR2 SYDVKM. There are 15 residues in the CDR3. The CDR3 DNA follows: TGTGCCAGCAGTATACCTAAAGGGGCGAACACTGAAGCTTTCTTT. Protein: CASSIPKGANTEAFF.

The CDR3 is CASSPGWGGGTDTQYF. In DNA form, the CDR3 reads TGTGCCAGCAGCCCCGGGTGGGGCGGCGGCACAGATACGCAGTATTTT. This chain connects TRBV9 to TRBJ2-3, with D perhaps TRBD1 (5 bases). The CDR3 consists of 16 residues. V dropped 4 bases and J dropped 1 base, with 16 bases sitting between them. Per the germline V gene, CDR1 is SGDLS and CDR2 is YYNGEE.

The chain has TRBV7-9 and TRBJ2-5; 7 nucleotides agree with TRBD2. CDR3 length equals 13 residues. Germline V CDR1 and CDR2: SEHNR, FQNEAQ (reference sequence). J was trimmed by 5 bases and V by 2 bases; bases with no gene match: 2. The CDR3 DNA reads TGTGCCAGCAGCTTAAGCGGGGTGGAGACCCAGTACTTC. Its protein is CASSLSGVETQYF.

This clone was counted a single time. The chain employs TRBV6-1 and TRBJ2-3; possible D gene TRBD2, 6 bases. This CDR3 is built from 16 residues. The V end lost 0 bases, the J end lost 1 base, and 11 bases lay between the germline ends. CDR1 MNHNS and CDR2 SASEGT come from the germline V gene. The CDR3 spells CASSEAGGDGTDTQYF. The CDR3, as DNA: TGTGCCAGCAGTGAAGCGGGCGGGGATGGCACAGATACGCAGTATTTT.

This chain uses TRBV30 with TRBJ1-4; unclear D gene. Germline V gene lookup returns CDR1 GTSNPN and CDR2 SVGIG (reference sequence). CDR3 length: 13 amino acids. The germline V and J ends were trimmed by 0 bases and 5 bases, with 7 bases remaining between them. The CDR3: CAWSVQRNEKLFF. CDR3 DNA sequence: TGTGCCTGGAGTGTACAAAGAAATGAAAAACTGTTTTTT. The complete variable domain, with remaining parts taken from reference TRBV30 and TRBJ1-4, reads SQTIHQWPATLVQPVGSPLSLECTVEGTSNPNLYWYRQAAGRGLQLLFYSVGIGQISSEVPQNLSASRPQDRQFILSSKKLLLSDSGFYLCAWSVQRNEKLFFGSGTQLSVL.

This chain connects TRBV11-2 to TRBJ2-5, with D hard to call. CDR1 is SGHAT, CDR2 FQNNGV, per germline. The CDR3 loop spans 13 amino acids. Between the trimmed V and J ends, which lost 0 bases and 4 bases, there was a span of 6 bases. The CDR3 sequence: CASSLDRVETQYF. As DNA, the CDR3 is TGTGCCAGCAGCTTAGATCGGGTAGAGACCCAGTACTTC.

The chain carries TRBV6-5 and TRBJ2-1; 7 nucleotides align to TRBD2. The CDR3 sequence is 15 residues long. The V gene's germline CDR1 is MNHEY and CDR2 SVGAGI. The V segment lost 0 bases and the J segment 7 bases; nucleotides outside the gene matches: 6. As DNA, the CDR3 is TGTGCCAGCAGTTACTCGAGTACCGGGGGGAATGAGCAGTTCTTC. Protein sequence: CASSYSSTGGNEQFF.

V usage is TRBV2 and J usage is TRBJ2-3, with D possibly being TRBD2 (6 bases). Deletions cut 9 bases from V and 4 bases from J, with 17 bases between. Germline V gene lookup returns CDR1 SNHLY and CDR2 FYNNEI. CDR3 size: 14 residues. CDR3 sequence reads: CASTPGVRADTQYF. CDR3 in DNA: TGTGCCAGTACCCCGGGAGTACGGGCAGATACGCAGTATTTT.

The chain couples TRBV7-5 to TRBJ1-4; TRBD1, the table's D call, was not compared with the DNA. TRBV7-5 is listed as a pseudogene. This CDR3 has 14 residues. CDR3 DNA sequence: TGTGCCAGAAGCTTCGGGACAGGGGATGAAAAACTGTTTTTT. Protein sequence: CARSFGTGDEKLFF.

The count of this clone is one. The CDR3 nucleotides read TGTGCCAGCAGTATCACTCCAGGAAAGGCTCCGTATGGCTACACCTTC. Its protein product is CASSITPGKAPYGYTF. This rearrangement joins TRBV27 to TRBJ1-2, with no clear D. Per germline, CDR1 MNHEY and CDR2 SMNVEV (reference sequence). This CDR3 region has 16 residues. With 5 bases removed from V and 5 bases from J, the gap between germline ends came to 21 bases.

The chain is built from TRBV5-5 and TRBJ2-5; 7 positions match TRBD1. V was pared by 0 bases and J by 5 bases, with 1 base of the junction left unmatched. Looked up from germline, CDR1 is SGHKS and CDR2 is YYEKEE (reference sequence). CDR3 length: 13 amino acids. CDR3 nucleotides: TGTGCCAGCAGCTTGGAGGGGGCCGAGACCCAGTACTTC. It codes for CASSLEGAETQYF.

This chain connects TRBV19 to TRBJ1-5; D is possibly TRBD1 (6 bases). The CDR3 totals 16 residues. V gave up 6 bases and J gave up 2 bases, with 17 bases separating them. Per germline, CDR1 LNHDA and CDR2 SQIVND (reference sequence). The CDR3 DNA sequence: TGTGCCAGTAGGATCAACAGGGTGGAAGGCAATCAGCCCCAGCATTTT. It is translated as CASRINRVEGNQPQHF.

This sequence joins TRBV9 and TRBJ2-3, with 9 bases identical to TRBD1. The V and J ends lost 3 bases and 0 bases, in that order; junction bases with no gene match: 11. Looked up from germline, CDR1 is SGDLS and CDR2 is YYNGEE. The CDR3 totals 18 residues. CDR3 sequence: CASSDDPQGASSTDTQYF. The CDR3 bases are TGTGCCAGCAGCGACGACCCACAGGGGGCCTCTAGCACAGATACGCAGTATTTT.

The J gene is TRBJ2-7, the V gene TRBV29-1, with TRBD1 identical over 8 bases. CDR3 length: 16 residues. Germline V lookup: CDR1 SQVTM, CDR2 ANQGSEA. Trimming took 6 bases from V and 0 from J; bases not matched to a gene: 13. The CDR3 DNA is TGCAGCGTCGTAGGACAGGGCACACCTAGCTCCTACGAGCAGTACTTC. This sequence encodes CSVVGQGTPSSYEQYF.

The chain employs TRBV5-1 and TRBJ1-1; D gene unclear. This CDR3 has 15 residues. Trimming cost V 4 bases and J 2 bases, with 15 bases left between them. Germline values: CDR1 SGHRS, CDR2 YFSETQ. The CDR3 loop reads CASSPIAVENTEAFF. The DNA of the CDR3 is TGCGCCAGCAGCCCGATTGCGGTCGAAAACACTGAAGCTTTCTTT.

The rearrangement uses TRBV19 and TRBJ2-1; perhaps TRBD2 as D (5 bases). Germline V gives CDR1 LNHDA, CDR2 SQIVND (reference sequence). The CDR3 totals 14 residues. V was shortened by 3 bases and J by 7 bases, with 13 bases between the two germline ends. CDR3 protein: CASSIGSRGNEQFF. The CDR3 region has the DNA TGTGCCAGTAGTATTGGGAGTCGAGGGAATGAGCAGTTCTTC.

The CDR3 bases are TGTGCCATCAGTGAGCTAGCGGGAGGGCCTAATGAGCAGTTCTTC. Translated: CAISELAGGPNEQFF. The chain uses TRBV10-3 and TRBJ2-1, with TRBD2 identical over 12 bases. Trimming took 2 bases from V and 7 from J; bases not matched to a gene: 3. The CDR3 spans 15 residues. Germline V gene sequence: CDR1 ENHRY, CDR2 SYGVKD.

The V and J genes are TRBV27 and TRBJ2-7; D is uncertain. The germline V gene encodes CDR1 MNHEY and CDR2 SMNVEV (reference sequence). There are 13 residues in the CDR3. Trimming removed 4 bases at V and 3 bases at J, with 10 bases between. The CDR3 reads CASSSNYFYEQYF. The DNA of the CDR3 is TGTGCCAGCAGTTCAAATTACTTCTACGAGCAGTACTTC.

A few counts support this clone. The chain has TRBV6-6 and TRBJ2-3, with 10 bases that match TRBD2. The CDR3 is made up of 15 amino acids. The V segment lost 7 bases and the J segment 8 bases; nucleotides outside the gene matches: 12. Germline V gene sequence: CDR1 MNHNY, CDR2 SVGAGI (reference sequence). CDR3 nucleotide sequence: TGTGCCAGCACTGGGACTAGCGCCTCAAAGGGTACGCAGTATTTT. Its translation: CASTGTSASKGTQYF.

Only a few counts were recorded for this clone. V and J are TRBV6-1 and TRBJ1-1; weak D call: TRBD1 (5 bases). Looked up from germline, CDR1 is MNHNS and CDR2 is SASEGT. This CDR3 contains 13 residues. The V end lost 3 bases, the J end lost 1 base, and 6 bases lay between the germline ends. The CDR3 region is CASSDQGNTEAFF. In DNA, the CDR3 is TGTGCCAGCAGTGACCAGGGGAACACTGAAGCTTTCTTT.

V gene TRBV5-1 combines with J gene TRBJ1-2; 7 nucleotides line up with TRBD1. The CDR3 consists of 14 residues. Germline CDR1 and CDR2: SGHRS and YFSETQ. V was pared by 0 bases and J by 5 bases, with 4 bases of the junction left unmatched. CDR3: CASSLETGRYGYTF. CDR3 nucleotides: TGCGCCAGCAGCTTGGAGACAGGGCGTTATGGCTACACCTTC. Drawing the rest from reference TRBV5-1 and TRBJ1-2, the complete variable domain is KAGVTQTPRYLIKTRGQQVTLSCSPISGHRSVSWYQQTPGQGLQFLFEYFSETQRNKGNFPGRFSGRQFSNSRSEMNVSTLELGDSALYLCASSLETGRYGYTFGSGTRLTVV.

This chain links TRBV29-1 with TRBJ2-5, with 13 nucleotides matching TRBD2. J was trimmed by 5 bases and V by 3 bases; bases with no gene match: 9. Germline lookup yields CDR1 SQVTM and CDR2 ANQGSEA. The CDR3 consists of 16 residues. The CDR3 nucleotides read TGCAGCGTTGACACTAGCGGGAGGGAATTGGGGGAGACCCAGTACTTC. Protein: CSVDTSGRELGETQYF.